Following are 30 T cell receptor beta chains from one sample sequenced in a study (dated by TCRdb to the mid-2010s). Library creation used RT-PCR. TCRdb names Illumina MiSeq as the instrument used. TCRdb trimmed public reads at Q25 via fastp, called clones via MiXCR and kept in-frame beta chains. Rows with one shared CDR3 protein collapse into an entry with the most common genes and DNA. This sample lists 550 or so distinct CDR3 sequences; over 45% were detected once. The top ten hold around 49% of the sample. Source material: memory CD4+ T cells from salivary gland. Receptor source: a female donor with primary Sjogren's syndrome.

The chain carries TRBV12-3 or TRBV12-4 and TRBJ2-3, with D perhaps given as TRBD1 or TRBD2 (7 bases each). The CDR3 is 19 amino acids. Trimming stripped 6 bases from V and 0 bases from J, with 25 bases between. The CDR3 loop reads CASSRGGFTGGRSTDTQYF. DNA of the CDR3: TGTGCCAGCAGCAGGGGGGGATTCACCGGGGGCCGAAGCACAGATACGCAGTATTTT.

In its sample, this clonotype was seen once. The rearrangement links TRBV24-1 to TRBJ2-3, with TRBD2 matching over 8 bases. Germline CDR1 and CDR2: KGHDR and SFDVKD. V gave up 4 bases and J gave up 9 bases; unmatched junction bases: 8. The CDR3 is made up of 14 amino acids. The CDR3 DNA is TGTGCCACCAGTGACTCAGGACTAGCCGGCACGCAGTATTTT. It translates to CATSDSGLAGTQYF.

The rearrangement links TRBV7-1 to TRBJ2-2; 10 bases fit TRBD2. TRBV7-1 is an ORF, with its function uncertain. The CDR3 totals 14 residues. With V trimmed by 11 bases and J by 7 bases, 10 bases remained unmatched. CDR3 residues: CAASSSGGYGELFF. The CDR3 DNA reads as TGTGCCGCTAGCTCTAGCGGGGGTTACGGGGAGCTGTTTTTT.

By sample fraction, this clonotype is large (0.1 to 1%). The J gene is TRBJ1-2, the V gene TRBV20-1; 8 nucleotides line up with TRBD1. The CDR3 loop spans 15 amino acids. CDR1 and CDR2 from the germline V gene are DFQATT and SNEGSKA (reference sequence). V lost 4 bases to trimming and J lost 7 bases; unmatched junction nucleotides: 14. The CDR3 protein is CSATRSGGKRGGYTF. The CDR3 DNA is TGCAGTGCTACGAGGTCAGGGGGCAAGCGCGGTGGCTACACCTTC.

This clonotype qualifies as medium-sized. The V and J genes are TRBV11-3 and TRBJ2-1, with D hard to call. With 0 bases removed from V and 0 bases from J, the gap between germline ends came to 9 bases. Germline CDR1 is SGHNT and CDR2 is YENEEA. The CDR3 totals 16 residues. This CDR3 is CASSLDHGRSYNEQFF. The DNA for the CDR3 is TGTGCCAGCAGCTTAGACCACGGCCGCTCCTACAATGAGCAGTTCTTC.

CDR3: CASSYPTGGVETQYF. The CDR3 bases are TGTGCCAGCAGTTACCCGACAGGGGGGGTGGAGACCCAGTACTTC. The V and J genes are TRBV6-5 and TRBJ2-5, with 9 positions matching TRBD1. The V and J ends lost 2 bases and 5 bases, in that order; junction bases with no gene match: 6. CDR1 is MNHEY and CDR2 is SVGAGI in the germline V gene. The CDR3 has 15 amino acids.

By share of the sample, this clonotype is medium-sized (0.01 to 0.1%). The rearrangement uses TRBV11-3 and TRBJ2-2, with D uncertain. The V gene's germline CDR1 is SGHNT and CDR2 YENEEA. Trimming took off 2 bases at V and 4 bases at J, with 20 bases between the two ends. The CDR3 is 18 residues long. Here the CDR3 reads CASSLTVWVGRGTGELFF. CDR3 nucleotides: TGTGCCAGCAGCTTAACTGTTTGGGTTGGCCGAGGCACCGGGGAGCTGTTTTTT.

This clonotype is labeled medium-sized. V gene TRBV3-1 combines with J gene TRBJ1-1; D is ambiguous. The length of the CDR3 is 12 residues. V lost 4 bases, J lost 7 bases, and 10 bases lay in between. Germline V gene data show CDR1 as LGHDT and CDR2 as YNNKEL (reference sequence). The CDR3 DNA follows: TGTGCCAGCAGCCTCCGAGGTCTTGAAGCTTTCTTT. It yields the protein CASSLRGLEAFF.

Sample share makes this clonotype large (0.1 to 1%). V and J are TRBV20-1 and TRBJ2-1; 10 bases line up with TRBD2. V lost 3 bases to trimming and J lost 8 bases; unmatched junction nucleotides: 7. Germline-derived CDR1 and CDR2 are DFQATT and SNEGSKA (reference sequence). The CDR3 extends over 14 amino acids. The CDR3: CSARILAGVYEQFF. The CDR3 DNA sequence: TGCAGTGCTAGGATTCTAGCGGGAGTTTATGAGCAGTTCTTC.

In its sample, this clonotype is large (0.1 to 1%). The rearrangement links TRBV5-4 to TRBJ1-2, with TRBD1 matching over 7 bases. V shed 3 bases and J 2 bases; nucleotides not matched to a gene: 1. This CDR3 is built from 13 residues. Per the germline V gene, CDR1 is SGHNT and CDR2 is YYREEE (reference sequence). CDR3 in amino acids: CASSSTGNYGYTF. The CDR3 nucleotides are TGTGCCAGCAGCTCGACAGGGAACTATGGCTACACCTTC.

This chain joins TRBV6-5 and TRBJ1-2, with D possibly matching TRBD1 (6 bases). Germline CDR1 and CDR2: MNHEY and SVGAGI. V gave up 2 bases and J gave up 4 bases, with 11 bases separating them. This CDR3 has 14 residues. The CDR3 DNA is TGTGCCAGCAGTTACGAGACAGGCTCCTATGGCTACACCTTC. Protein product: CASSYETGSYGYTF.

The chain recombines TRBV29-1 with TRBJ2-5; maybe TRBD1 (5 bases). The length of the CDR3 is 15 residues. V was trimmed by 0 bases and J by 3 bases, leaving 14 bases between them. Germline V CDR1 and CDR2: SQVTM, ANQGSEA. The CDR3 protein is CSVEDQVQGKETQYF. CDR3 in DNA: TGCAGCGTTGAAGATCAAGTTCAGGGAAAAGAGACCCAGTACTTC.

Points on this clonotype: At one end the junction does not follow the germline gene, possibly because of a read error. This chain joins TRBV7-8 and TRBJ2-1; 10 bases align to TRBD1. Germline V gene lookup returns CDR1 SGHVS and CDR2 FQNEAQ. The CDR3 has 15 amino acids. The CDR3 protein is CASSLVLTGGHEKFF. In DNA, the CDR3 is TGTGCCAGCAGCCTTGTTCTGACAGGGGGCCATGAGAAGTTCTTC. Supplemented by reference TRBV7-8 and TRBJ2-1, the full variable domain reads GAGVSQSPRYKVAKRGQDVALRCDPISGHVSLFWYQQALGQGPEFLTYFQNEAQLDKSGLPSDRFFAERPEGSVSTLKIQRTQQEDSAVYLCASSLVLTGGHEKFFGPGTRLTVL.

About this clonotype: Sequence at one end of the junction differs from germline and may be a read error. The chain couples TRBV4-1 to TRBJ2-1; 10 nucleotides line up with TRBD1. This CDR3 has 13 residues. In germline, CDR1 is MGHRA, CDR2 YSYEKL. CDR3 in DNA: TGTGCCAGCAGGGCGGGACAGGGGTATGAGCAGTTCTTC. Its translation is CASRAGQGYEQFF.

V is TRBV5-6 and J is TRBJ2-3, with no clear D. Germline lookup yields CDR1 SGHDT and CDR2 YYEEEE. This CDR3 has 14 amino acids. V was clipped by 4 bases and J by 0 bases, with 9 bases between them. CDR3 in amino acids: CASSLQLSTDTQYF. The CDR3 nucleotides read TGTGCCAGCAGCCTGCAATTAAGCACAGATACGCAGTATTTT.

This clonotype is classed as large. This chain joins TRBV7-9 and TRBJ1-6; D is ambiguous. Germline-derived CDR1 and CDR2 are SEHNR and FQNEAQ (reference sequence). Trimming left V 1 base short and J 10 bases short, with 14 bases between. The CDR3 runs 15 residues. The CDR3 spells CASSLVLAGYSPLHF. CDR3 DNA: TGTGCCAGCAGCTTAGTTTTAGCAGGCTACTCACCCCTCCACTTT.

The rearrangement links TRBV20-1 to TRBJ1-5, with a tentative D call TRBD1 (5 bases). CDR3 length equals 15 residues. Germline V gene sequence: CDR1 DFQATT, CDR2 SNEGSKA (reference sequence). Trimming stripped 3 bases from V and 0 bases from J, with 12 bases between. CDR3 nucleotides: TGCAGTGCTAGGGGTCTAAGGGGTAGCAATCAGCCCCAGCATTTT. Residues: CSARGLRGSNQPQHF.

This clonotype is judged large (0.1 to 1%). J is TRBJ1-1 and V is TRBV30; D ambiguous. The germline V gene encodes CDR1 GTSNPN and CDR2 SVGIG (reference sequence). The CDR3 sequence is 12 residues long. Trimming stripped 0 bases from V and 11 bases from J, with 13 bases between. The CDR3 protein is CAWSVQVDTAFF. The CDR3 DNA follows: TGTGCCTGGAGTGTACAAGTGGATACGGCTTTCTTT.

This clonotype was found once. The rearrangement joins TRBV29-1 to TRBJ2-5, with D unresolved. Trimming removed 7 bases from V and 4 bases from J, with 13 bases in between. The germline CDR1 and CDR2 sequences are SQVTM and ANQGSEA. The CDR3 runs 12 residues. The CDR3 loop reads CSAETGGETQYF. CDR3 coding DNA: TGCAGCGCTGAGACGGGTGGAGAGACCCAGTACTTC.

Remarks on this clonotype: A read error may account for a junction end that differs from germline. This chain connects TRBV29-1 to TRBJ2-7; D is possibly TRBD1 (5 bases). The CDR3 covers 12 residues. Germline CDR1 and CDR2: SQVTM and ANQGSEA. CDR3 region: CSGSDRPYVQYF. CDR3 DNA: TGCAGCGGGAGTGACAGACCCTACGTGCAGTACTTC.

By share, this clonotype counts as large. This chain connects TRBV5-1 to TRBJ2-7, with D unresolved. The length of the CDR3 is 14 residues. The germline CDR1 and CDR2 sequences are SGHRS and YFSETQ. Trimming left V 0 bases short and J 0 bases short, with 7 bases between. CDR3 sequence: CASSLGVVSYEQYF. CDR3 sequence (DNA): TGCGCCAGCAGCTTGGGGGTGGTCTCCTACGAGCAGTACTTC.

By sample share, this clonotype is large. The J gene is TRBJ1-5, the V gene TRBV20-1, with D hard to call. The CDR3 is 13 amino acids. Germline V CDR1 and CDR2: DFQATT, SNEGSKA (reference sequence). Trimming stripped 8 bases from V and 1 base from J, with 12 bases between. The CDR3 region is CSIRRPSNQPQHF. CDR3 DNA: TGCAGTATAAGACGCCCCAGCAATCAGCCCCAGCATTTT.

This clonotype is labeled large. V usage is TRBV7-8 and J usage is TRBJ2-7; D not certain. Per germline, CDR1 SGHVS and CDR2 FQNEAQ. This CDR3 region has 13 residues. V was clipped by 0 bases and J by 4 bases, with 7 bases between them. CDR3 sequence reads: CASSLAETYEQYF. The CDR3 coding sequence is TGTGCCAGCAGCTTAGCCGAAACTTACGAGCAGTACTTC.

The table lists this clonotype with a few counts. The CDR3 here is CSATGQGPYEQYF. The DNA of the CDR3 is TGCAGTGCTACAGGACAGGGCCCCTACGAGCAGTACTTC. The chain is built from TRBV20-1 and TRBJ2-7, with 8 positions matching TRBD1. Germline V gives CDR1 DFQATT, CDR2 SNEGSKA (reference sequence). CDR3 size: 13 residues. V shed 4 bases and J 2 bases; nucleotides not matched to a gene: 4.

This rearrangement joins TRBV5-1 to TRBJ2-6; D unclear. CDR1 and CDR2 from the germline V gene are SGHRS and YFSETQ. This CDR3 region has 15 residues. V was shortened by 0 bases and J by 1 base, with 5 bases between the two germline ends. CDR3: CASSLVQSGANVLTF. The CDR3 DNA is TGCGCCAGCAGCTTGGTACAGTCTGGGGCCAACGTCCTGACTTTC.

This clonotype is classed as large. The CDR3: CASSRFSGSSYNEQFF. CDR3 bases: TGTGCCAGCAGCCGCTTTAGCGGGAGCTCCTACAATGAGCAGTTCTTC. The J gene is TRBJ2-1, the V gene TRBV7-9, with TRBD2 identical over 9 bases. The CDR3 extends over 16 amino acids. V was clipped by 5 bases and J by 0 bases; unmatched bases: 5. Per the germline V gene, CDR1 is SEHNR and CDR2 is FQNEAQ (reference sequence).

This clonotype is large in the sample. The rearrangement links TRBV5-1 to TRBJ2-1; 7 positions agree with TRBD2. The CDR3 contains 17 residues. Germline CDR1 and CDR2: SGHRS and YFSETQ. J gave up 7 bases and V 0 bases, and 13 bases lay outside the gene matches. CDR3 DNA: TGCGCCAGCAGCTTGGGAGTAGCGGGTAGCGGTGGAAATGAGCAGTTCTTC. Encoded protein: CASSLGVAGSGGNEQFF.

By frequency in the sample, this clonotype is large. The rearrangement uses TRBV12-3 or TRBV12-4 and TRBJ2-3; D remains ambiguous. This CDR3 is 13 amino acids long. Between the trimmed V and J ends, which lost 0 bases and 0 bases, there was a span of 1 base. The CDR3 spells CASSLASTDTQYF. DNA for the CDR3: TGTGCCAGCAGTTTAGCTAGCACAGATACGCAGTATTTT.

This clonotype occurred a few times. The CDR3 DNA is TGTGCCAGCAGACGGACTAGCGGGAGCTCCTACGAGCAGTACTTC. It is translated as CASRRTSGSSYEQYF. V gene TRBV6-5 combines with J gene TRBJ2-7; 13 nucleotides agree with TRBD2. The CDR3 has 15 amino acids. Germline CDR1 and CDR2: MNHEY and SVGAGI. The J segment lost 0 bases and the V segment lost 6 bases, leaving 2 bases of the junction unmatched.

The chain has TRBV20-1 and TRBJ1-4; a weak D match, TRBD1 (6 bases). V dropped 5 bases and J dropped 7 bases, with 23 bases sitting between them. Germline loops: CDR1 DFQATT, CDR2 SNEGSKA (reference sequence). This CDR3 spans 16 amino acids. In DNA form, the CDR3 reads TGCAGTGCTCAATCCGGGGGCGGATATATAACTGAAAAACTGTTTTTT. It codes for CSAQSGGGYITEKLFF.